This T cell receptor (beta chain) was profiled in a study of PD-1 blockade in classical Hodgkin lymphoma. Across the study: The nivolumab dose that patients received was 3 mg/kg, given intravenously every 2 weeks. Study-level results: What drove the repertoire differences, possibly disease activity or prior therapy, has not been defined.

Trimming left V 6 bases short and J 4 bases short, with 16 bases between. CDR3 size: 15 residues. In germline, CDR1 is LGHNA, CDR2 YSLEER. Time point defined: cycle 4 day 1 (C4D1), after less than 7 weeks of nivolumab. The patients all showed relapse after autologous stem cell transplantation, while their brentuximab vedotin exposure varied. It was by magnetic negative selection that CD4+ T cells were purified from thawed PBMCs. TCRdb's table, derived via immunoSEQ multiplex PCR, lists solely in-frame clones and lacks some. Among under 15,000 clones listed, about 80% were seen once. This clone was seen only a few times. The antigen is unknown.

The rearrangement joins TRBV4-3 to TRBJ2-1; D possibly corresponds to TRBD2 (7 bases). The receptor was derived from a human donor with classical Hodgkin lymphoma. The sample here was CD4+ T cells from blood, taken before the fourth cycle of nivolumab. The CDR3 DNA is TGCGCCAGCAGGGTAGAGGGGGGAGGGTACAATGAGCAGTTCTTC. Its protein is CASRVEGGGYNEQFF.